This entry lists 32 T cell receptor beta chains sequenced from one sample in a study of cytomegalovirus exposure and HLA in healthy donors. Primers: 60 Vbeta forward and 13 Jbeta reverse. The data were produced by immunoSEQ multiplex PCR, yet TCRdb's version contains in-frame clones alone and is incomplete. The sample consists of 95,000 to 150,000 clones, approximately 84% of them appearing once. The specimen was PBMCs. All receptors come from a man in his forties or fifties in good health and CMV-seronegative.

This clone was seen a handful of times. The chain uses TRBV6-6 and TRBJ1-4, with TRBD1 as a possible D gene (5 bases). Germline V gene lookup returns CDR1 MNHNY and CDR2 SVGAGI (reference sequence). The CDR3 spans 15 residues. V gave up 4 bases and J gave up 5 bases, with 14 bases separating them. CDR3 sequence: CASSSSGTENEKLFF. CDR3 nucleotides: TGTGCCAGCAGTTCATCCGGGACTGAGAATGAAAAACTGTTTTTT.

This clone came up once. A junction boundary mismatches the germline segment, possibly from a read error. The V gene is TRBV7-9, the J gene TRBJ1-1; D is unresolved. Per the germline V gene, CDR1 is SEHNR and CDR2 is FQNEAQ (reference sequence). The CDR3 consists of 16 residues. In nucleotides, the CDR3 is TGTTCCAGCAGCTTAGGATGGCCGACTGTGAACACTGAAGCTTTCTTT. It encodes CSSSLGWPTVNTEAFF.

CDR3 region: CASSEQSGGPQLRELFF. The CDR3 nucleotides are TGTGCCAGCAGTGAACAAAGCGGGGGGCCCCAGCTAAGGGAGCTGTTTTTT. The rearrangement uses TRBV2 and TRBJ2-2, with 9 bases lining up with TRBD2. Germline CDR1 and CDR2: SNHLY and FYNNEI. The length of the CDR3 is 17 residues. With 2 bases clipped from V and 9 bases from J, the junction kept 13 bases outside the gene matches.

There are a few counts of this clone. The V and J genes are TRBV19 and TRBJ1-5, with 9 bases that match TRBD1. The CDR3 is 16 amino acids. Germline V gene sequence: CDR1 LNHDA, CDR2 SQIVND (reference sequence). J lost 0 bases, V lost 7 bases, and 7 bases had no gene match. CDR3 nucleotide sequence: TGTGCCAGTATTAGACAGGGGGGTTATAGCAATCAGCCCCAGCATTTT. Translating it yields CASIRQGGYSNQPQHF.

The rearrangement joins TRBV2 to TRBJ2-1; 9 bases agree with TRBD2. This CDR3 comprises 14 residues. The V segment lost 10 bases and the J segment 4 bases; nucleotides outside the gene matches: 8. The germline V gene encodes CDR1 SNHLY and CDR2 FYNNEI. The CDR3 here is CAISSGGLYNEQFF. Written as DNA, the CDR3 is TGTGCCATCTCGAGCGGGGGGCTTTACAATGAGCAGTTCTTC.

This clone has only one observation. CDR3 coding DNA: TGTGCCAGCAGTAGGGACACCTATGGGGACATTCAGTACTTC. As protein: CASSRDTYGDIQYF. The chain recombines TRBV6-5 with TRBJ2-4; the D gene is possibly TRBD1 (6 bases). The CDR3 consists of 14 residues. V shed 5 bases and J shed 8 bases, with 16 bases lying between them. Germline V gives CDR1 MNHEY, CDR2 SVGAGI.

This clone was observed a few times. The chain is built from TRBV29-1 and TRBJ1-4, with D tentatively TRBD1 (5 bases). Per germline, CDR1 SQVTM and CDR2 ANQGSEA. With 6 bases removed from V and 3 bases from J, the gap between germline ends came to 17 bases. The CDR3 sequence is 15 residues long. The CDR3 is CSVYIAGRSNEKLFF. CDR3 bases: TGCAGCGTCTACATTGCGGGACGTTCTAATGAAAAACTGTTTTTT.

This clone was detected once. This sequence joins TRBV5-8 and TRBJ2-3; 7 positions match TRBD1. CDR1 and CDR2 (germline): SGHTS, YDEGEE. The CDR3 runs 14 residues. J was trimmed by 4 bases and V by 4 bases; bases with no gene match: 6. CDR3 sequence (DNA): TGTGCCAGCAGCCCCCGGACAGGAGCAGATACGCAGTATTTT. Protein product: CASSPRTGADTQYF.

The rearrangement uses TRBV4-1 and TRBJ2-7, with D tentatively TRBD2 (6 bases). Deletions cut 4 bases from V and 6 bases from J, with 16 bases between. The CDR3 consists of 14 residues. The V gene's germline CDR1 is MGHRA and CDR2 YSYEKL. CDR3 nucleotides: TGCGCCAGCAGCCCACGGGACTTCCTTTCCGAGCAGTACTTC. Translating it yields CASSPRDFLSEQYF.

This chain uses TRBV21-1 with TRBJ1-5; TRBD1 is the table's D call and was not checked against the DNA. TRBV21-1 is a listed pseudogene. The CDR3 consists of 14 residues. The CDR3 DNA reads as TGTGCCAGCAGCAAGGGGCAGGGAAATCAGCCCCAGCATTTT. Its protein is CASSKGQGNQPQHF.

This chain connects TRBV19 to TRBJ2-6; perhaps TRBD2 as D (5 bases). The CDR3 covers 16 residues. CDR1 and CDR2 from the germline V gene are LNHDA and SQIVND (reference sequence). Trimming left V 4 bases short and J 1 base short, with 11 bases between. In DNA form, the CDR3 reads TGTGCCAGTAGTAATGAGGGCCCGTCTGGGGCCAACGTCCTGACTTTC. Encoded protein: CASSNEGPSGANVLTF.

The rearrangement links TRBV21-1 to TRBJ2-5; TRBD1, the table's D call, was not compared with the DNA. TRBV21-1 is flagged as a pseudogene. This CDR3 has 14 amino acids. CDR3 loop: CARQHRGKGETQYF. CDR3 coding DNA: TGTGCCAGGCAGCACAGGGGTAAGGGAGAGACCCAGTACTTC.

The V call is TRBV2, the J call TRBJ2-5; D uncertain. V was clipped by 4 bases and J by 1 base, with 7 bases between them. CDR1 and CDR2 from the germline V gene are SNHLY and FYNNEI. The CDR3 has 13 residues. The CDR3 DNA reads TGTGCCAGCAGTGGGCAGTCCCAAGAGACCCAGTACTTC. This codes for CASSGQSQETQYF.

The genes are TRBV6-1 and TRBJ1-2; 7 bases map to TRBD1. Trimming at V came to 6 bases and at J to 8 bases, leaving 9 bases not matched to a gene. Germline CDR1 and CDR2: MNHNS and SASEGT. The CDR3 has 13 amino acids. In DNA form, the CDR3 reads TGTGCCAGCAGCGCGAGTACAGGGGTCGGCTACACCTTC. Translating it yields CASSASTGVGYTF.

This chain connects TRBV7-9 to TRBJ1-5; 7 bases are a match to TRBD1. From germline, CDR1 is SEHNR and CDR2 FQNEAQ (reference sequence). V shed 1 base, J shed 0 bases, and the junction held 6 bases outside the gene matches. The CDR3 runs to 17 residues. As DNA, the CDR3 is TGTGCCAGCAGCTTAGACAGGGGAGGAGGTAGCAATCAGCCCCAGCATTTT. It yields the protein CASSLDRGGGSNQPQHF. Using reference TRBV7-9 and TRBJ1-5 for the parts outside the CDR3, the full variable domain is DTGVSQNPRHKITKRGQNVTFRCDPISEHNRLYWYRQTLGQGPEFLTYFQNEAQLEKSRLLSDRFSAERPKGSFSTLEIQRTEQGDSAMYLCASSLDRGGGSNQPQHFGDGTRLSIL.

The CDR3 sequence is CASSGDSLGQQYF. The DNA for the CDR3 is TGTGCCAGCAGTGGGGACAGTTTGGGTCAACAGTACTTC. This chain connects TRBV6-1 to TRBJ2-7; 7 bases map to TRBD1. After removal of 4 bases from V and 10 bases from J, the junction contained 10 bases not matched to a gene. CDR1 MNHNS and CDR2 SASEGT come from the germline V gene. The CDR3 length is 13 residues.

This clone was seen only once. The J gene is TRBJ2-1, the V gene TRBV9, with 7 bases aligning to TRBD1. The CDR3 runs 15 residues. The V gene's germline CDR1 is SGDLS and CDR2 YYNGEE. With 0 bases clipped from V and 7 bases from J, the junction kept 7 bases outside the gene matches. The CDR3 bases are TGTGCCAGCAGCGTAGCTGGGACAGAGACTAATGAGCAGTTCTTC. It is translated as CASSVAGTETNEQFF.

The chain is built from TRBV5-4 and TRBJ2-3; possibly TRBD1 for D (6 bases). V was cut by 3 bases and J by 0 bases, with 20 bases left in between. Germline lookup yields CDR1 SGHNT and CDR2 YYREEE (reference sequence). The CDR3 runs to 18 residues. This CDR3 reads CASSSRRQVGFSTDTQYF. The CDR3 nucleotides read TGTGCCAGCAGCTCCCGTCGACAGGTGGGCTTTAGCACAGATACGCAGTATTTT.

The chain employs TRBV10-3 and TRBJ2-3; 8 bases match TRBD2. Germline CDR1 reads ENHRY; CDR2 reads SYGVKD. The CDR3 is 15 amino acids. With V trimmed by 8 bases and J by 5 bases, 12 bases remained unmatched. The CDR3 bases are TGTGCCATCGAACGGGGAGCGGGAGAGGGAGATACGCAGTATTTT. It is translated as CAIERGAGEGDTQYF.

The gene calls are TRBV9 and TRBJ1-2; TRBD1 aligns across 7 bases. V lost 0 bases and J lost 3; bases outside the gene matches: 8. Looked up from germline, CDR1 is SGDLS and CDR2 is YYNGEE. The CDR3 has 16 amino acids. The CDR3 region has the DNA TGTGCCAGCAGCGTAGAGTGGAGGGGGCGAGACTATGGCTACACCTTC. Translating gives CASSVEWRGRDYGYTF.

This chain links TRBV5-4 with TRBJ1-2; D is ambiguous. The CDR3 is 14 amino acids. Germline assignment: CDR1 SGHNT and CDR2 YYREEE (reference sequence). V lost 4 bases and J 4 bases, leaving 14 bases between the germline ends. The CDR3: CASSPSGGGYGYTF. CDR3 DNA sequence: TGTGCCAGCAGCCCCTCTGGAGGTGGCTATGGCTACACCTTC.

This chain links TRBV7-3 with TRBJ2-2; 10 bases align to TRBD2. V lost 5 bases and J lost 5; bases outside the gene matches: 14. The germline V gene encodes CDR1 SGHTA and CDR2 FQGTGA. The CDR3 spans 18 residues. This CDR3 is CASSKGPSGSSLTGELFF. In nucleotides, the CDR3 is TGTGCCAGCAGCAAAGGTCCTAGCGGGAGCTCCCTAACCGGGGAGCTGTTTTTT.

The chain uses TRBV7-2 and TRBJ1-4; weak D call: TRBD1 (6 bases). Germline lookup yields CDR1 SGHTA and CDR2 FQGNSA. V was cut by 5 bases and J by 7 bases, with 11 bases left in between. This CDR3 has 13 amino acids. The CDR3 spells CASSPSTGEKLFF. In nucleotides, the CDR3 is TGTGCCAGCAGCCCCTCGACAGGTGAAAAACTGTTTTTT.

This rearrangement joins TRBV14 to TRBJ2-7; D possibly corresponds to TRBD1 (6 bases). Between the trimmed V and J ends, which lost 3 bases and 5 bases, there was a span of 14 bases. The CDR3 has 14 amino acids. The germline CDR1 and CDR2 sequences are SGHDN and FVKESK. CDR3 in amino acids: CASSQTGSGNEQYF. The CDR3 DNA is TGTGCCAGCAGCCAGACAGGTTCCGGGAACGAGCAGTACTTC.

The rearrangement joins TRBV5-8 to TRBJ1-4; D may be TRBD1 (5 bases). The CDR3 extends over 16 amino acids. Germline assignment: CDR1 SGHTS and CDR2 YDEGEE. Trimming removed 5 bases from V and 8 bases from J, with 22 bases in between. CDR3 nucleotides: TGTGCCAGCAGTCGGACCTTTTCACAGGTCGGGGAAAAACTGTTTTTT. It translates to CASSRTFSQVGEKLFF.

This sequence joins TRBV4-3 and TRBJ1-5; 8 nucleotides agree with TRBD1. The CDR3 is 18 residues long. CDR1 is LGHNA, CDR2 YSLEER, per germline. The V gene end was trimmed by 4 bases and the J gene end by 4 bases; junction bases not matched to a gene: 15. This CDR3 reads CASSRSVGQGVRNQPQHF. In DNA, the CDR3 is TGCGCCAGCAGCCGAAGCGTCGGACAGGGAGTTAGAAATCAGCCCCAGCATTTT.

This clone was recorded only once. This rearrangement joins TRBV5-1 to TRBJ1-4; D is unclear. Trimming removed 4 bases at V and 3 bases at J, with 7 bases between. The CDR3 contains 13 residues. In germline, CDR1 is SGHRS, CDR2 YFSETQ. The CDR3 nucleotides are TGCGCCAGCAGCCCGCAGTCTAATGAAAAACTGTTTTTT. Protein: CASSPQSNEKLFF.

The rearrangement uses TRBV6-5 and TRBJ1-5; the D gene is possibly TRBD1 (5 bases). This CDR3 comprises 13 residues. The germline V gene has CDR1 MNHEY and CDR2 SVGAGI. The V end lost 6 bases, the J end lost 4 bases, and 10 bases lay between the germline ends. This chain's CDR3 is CASRSQGNQPQHF. The CDR3 nucleotides read TGTGCCAGCAGGTCCCAGGGAAATCAGCCCCAGCATTTT.

The chain has TRBV30 and TRBJ2-7; D gene unclear. The CDR3 has 14 residues. CDR1 and CDR2 from the germline V gene are GTSNPN and SVGIG (reference sequence). The ends were cut back, 0 bases at V and 1 base at J, with 10 bases in the middle. The CDR3 nucleotides read TGTGCCTGGAGTGTAAACTCCTTGTCCTACGAGCAGTACTTC. This translates into CAWSVNSLSYEQYF.

The chain links TRBV19 to TRBJ1-4, with 8 bases lining up with TRBD1. V was clipped by 3 bases and J by 8 bases; unmatched bases: 11. Germline assignment: CDR1 LNHDA and CDR2 SQIVND (reference sequence). This CDR3 region has 16 residues. The CDR3: CASSITRGQVREKLFF. CDR3 DNA sequence: TGTGCCAGTAGTATTACCCGGGGACAGGTCCGGGAAAAACTGTTTTTT. The full variable domain, with the rest looked up from reference TRBV19 and TRBJ1-4, is DGGITQSPKYLFRKEGQNVTLSCEQNLNHDAMYWYRQDPGQGLRLIYYSQIVNDFQKGDIAEGYSVSREKKESFPLTVTSAQKNPTAFYLCASSITRGQVREKLFFGSGTQLSVL.

The V and J genes are TRBV5-3 and TRBJ2-4; 12 nucleotides agree with TRBD2. TRBV5-3 is flagged as an ORF with uncertain function. V was clipped by 2 bases and J by 8 bases; unmatched bases: 5. The CDR3 is 15 amino acids. The chain's CDR3 is CARSLWTSGVHIQYF. The CDR3 nucleotides read TGTGCCAGAAGCTTATGGACTAGCGGGGTTCACATTCAGTACTTC.

V gene TRBV6-5 combines with J gene TRBJ1-6; D might be TRBD1 (5 bases). CDR1 is MNHEY, CDR2 SVGAGI, per germline. The CDR3 is 12 residues long. V lost 2 bases, J lost 15 bases, and 11 bases lay in between. This CDR3 is CASSYDSRLLHF. CDR3 bases: TGTGCCAGCAGTTACGACAGCCGGCTCCTCCACTTT.